The 25 T cell receptor beta chains below all came from one sample that was sequenced in a study of radiotherapy plus CTLA-4 blockade in lung cancer. Method: immunoSEQ multiplex PCR; TCRdb's copy keeps in-frame clones and lacks some. This sample has 75,000 to 95,000 clones, with about four fifths found just once. Sequenced material: peripheral blood, taken from a patient treated with radiotherapy plus ipilimumab. All receptors come from a human donor with non-small cell lung cancer that progressed on radiotherapy plus ipilimumab.

V is TRBV11-2 and J is TRBJ1-2; D call uncertain. Germline values: CDR1 SGHAT, CDR2 FQNNGV. The length of the CDR3 is 13 residues. V was trimmed by 0 bases and J by 8 bases, leaving 10 bases between them. The CDR3 loop reads CASSLDAVQGYTF. DNA for the CDR3: TGTGCCAGCAGCTTAGATGCGGTCCAAGGCTACACCTTC.

This clone has just a few counts. V usage is TRBV5-1 and J usage is TRBJ2-3; 8 nucleotides align to TRBD2. CDR1 and CDR2 from the germline V gene are SGHRS and YFSETQ. The CDR3 covers 14 residues. V trimming: 3 bases; J trimming: 0 bases; junction bases outside the gene matches: 0. CDR3 loop: CASSSSGSTDTQYF. The CDR3 bases are TGCGCCAGCAGCTCTAGCGGGAGCACAGATACGCAGTATTTT. The complete variable domain, with remaining parts taken from reference TRBV5-1 and TRBJ2-3, reads KAGVTQTPRYLIKTRGQQVTLSCSPISGHRSVSWYQQTPGQGLQFLFEYFSETQRNKGNFPGRFSGRQFSNSRSEMNVSTLELGDSALYLCASSSSGSTDTQYFGPGTRLTVL.

V and J are TRBV4-1 and TRBJ1-5; TRBD1 is a possible D gene (6 bases). V dropped 1 base and J dropped 6 bases, with 13 bases sitting between them. The CDR3 totals 15 residues. CDR1 MGHRA and CDR2 YSYEKL come from the germline V gene. The CDR3 region has the DNA TGCGCCAGCAGCCAAGCGTTAACAGGGCGTCAGCCCCAGCATTTT. This translates into CASSQALTGRQPQHF.

The rearrangement links TRBV6-1 to TRBJ2-3; unclear D gene. The length of the CDR3 is 13 residues. CDR1 and CDR2 from the germline V gene are MNHNS and SASEGT. V was clipped by 5 bases and J by 1 base, with 7 bases between them. In DNA, the CDR3 is TGTGCCAGCAGTTGGCAGGGCACAGATACGCAGTATTTT. Translated: CASSWQGTDTQYF.

The chain uses TRBV27 and TRBJ2-3; 13 nucleotides line up with TRBD2. Trimming took 6 bases from V and 0 from J; bases not matched to a gene: 3. CDR3 length: 16 amino acids. Germline loops: CDR1 MNHEY, CDR2 SMNVEV (reference sequence). The CDR3 DNA is TGTGCCAGCAGGGGACTAGCGGGAAGAAGCACAGATACGCAGTATTTT. It is translated as CASRGLAGRSTDTQYF.

This clone was picked up one time. The chain recombines TRBV5-4 with TRBJ2-2; D is uncertain. The CDR3 covers 14 residues. The V and J ends lost 0 bases and 2 bases respectively, with 5 bases between them. Germline assignment: CDR1 SGHNT and CDR2 YYREEE (reference sequence). The CDR3 DNA is TGTGCCAGCAGCTTGGCGGACAACACCGGGGAGCTGTTTTTT. This encodes CASSLADNTGELFF.

This clone was recorded only once. The chain has TRBV27 and TRBJ2-2, with D uncertain. This CDR3 contains 13 residues. The V gene's germline CDR1 is MNHEY and CDR2 SMNVEV (reference sequence). The V end was cut by 7 bases, the J end by 4 bases, with 10 bases between. The CDR3 sequence is CASNYWGTGELFF. Written as DNA, the CDR3 is TGTGCCAGCAATTACTGGGGCACCGGGGAGCTGTTTTTT.

CDR3 in DNA: TGTGCCAGTAGTCAGACAGCCGACTTCTCTGGGGCCAACGTCCTGACTTTC. It specifies CASSQTADFSGANVLTF. The V call is TRBV19, the J call TRBJ2-6; D is perhaps TRBD1 (5 bases). From germline, CDR1 is LNHDA and CDR2 SQIVND (reference sequence). V was trimmed by 5 bases and J by 0 bases, leaving 14 bases between them. This CDR3 comprises 17 residues. The complete variable domain, with remaining parts taken from reference TRBV19 and TRBJ2-6, reads DGGITQSPKYLFRKEGQNVTLSCEQNLNHDAMYWYRQDPGQGLRLIYYSQIVNDFQKGDIAEGYSVSREKKESFPLTVTSAQKNPTAFYLCASSQTADFSGANVLTFGAGSRLTVL.

The chain uses TRBV27 and TRBJ2-1, with 8 bases lining up with TRBD2. V dropped 5 bases and J dropped 6; count of bases not matched to a gene: 9. The CDR3 is made up of 15 amino acids. CDR1 MNHEY and CDR2 SMNVEV come from the germline V gene (reference sequence). The CDR3 DNA reads as TGTGCCAGCAGTCTTGATCTAGCGGGTGCCAATGAGCAGTTCTTC. Translation gives CASSLDLAGANEQFF.

The rearrangement joins TRBV19 to TRBJ1-5; 9 nucleotides agree with TRBD1. V shed 6 bases and J 7 bases; nucleotides not matched to a gene: 10. The CDR3 is 15 amino acids. Germline CDR1 reads LNHDA; CDR2 reads SQIVND (reference sequence). CDR3 residues: CASSNDRGDRQPQHF. In DNA, the CDR3 is TGTGCCAGTAGCAACGACAGGGGGGATCGGCAGCCCCAGCATTTT.

This clone was found a few times. V gene TRBV29-1 combines with J gene TRBJ2-2, with 8 nucleotides matching TRBD1. J lost 4 bases, V lost 3 bases, and 7 bases had no gene match. Germline CDR1 reads SQVTM; CDR2 reads ANQGSEA. The CDR3 consists of 15 residues. The CDR3 loop is CSVERGTGATGELFF. CDR3 sequence (DNA): TGCAGCGTTGAGAGAGGGACAGGAGCCACCGGGGAGCTGTTTTTT.

The chain combines TRBV9 with TRBJ2-1, with D perhaps matching TRBD2 (6 bases). The CDR3 extends over 15 amino acids. Trimming took 2 bases from V and 3 from J, leaving 12 bases between them. Germline CDR1 reads SGDLS; CDR2 reads YYNGEE. The CDR3 loop is CASSVGRGNYNEQFF. Here the CDR3 DNA reads TGTGCCAGCAGCGTGGGGCGGGGAAACTACAATGAGCAGTTCTTC.

With respect to this clone: Other DNA sequences in this sample translate to the same CDR3. V is TRBV5-1 and J is TRBJ2-3; D not certain. The V end was cut by 0 bases, the J end by 0 bases, with 5 bases between. The CDR3 contains 14 residues. In germline, CDR1 is SGHRS, CDR2 YFSETQ. CDR3 bases: TGCGCCAGCAGCTTGGGCGGAAGCACAGATACGCAGTATTTT. Protein sequence: CASSLGGSTDTQYF.

This sequence joins TRBV5-1 and TRBJ2-1; 14 bases align to TRBD2. The V gene's germline CDR1 is SGHRS and CDR2 YFSETQ. V gave up 9 bases and J gave up 6 bases; unmatched junction bases: 5. The CDR3 is made up of 14 amino acids. The CDR3: CATAGLAGVNEQFF. CDR3 nucleotides: TGCGCCACTGCGGGACTAGCGGGAGTCAATGAGCAGTTCTTC.

The chain is built from TRBV28 and TRBJ1-2; a weak D match, TRBD1 (5 bases). The V gene lost 7 bases and the J gene lost 4 bases, with 19 bases spanning the gap. In germline, CDR1 is MDHEN, CDR2 SYDVKM. This CDR3 is built from 15 residues. The CDR3 nucleotides are TGTGCCAGCACCTTAGGGGCACGCGGCCGCTATGGCTACACCTTC. This codes for CASTLGARGRYGYTF.

The genes are TRBV6-5 and TRBJ2-1; D is ambiguous. Germline V gene lookup returns CDR1 MNHEY and CDR2 SVGAGI. The CDR3 sequence is 15 residues long. Trimming pared 2 bases from V and 0 bases from J, leaving 8 bases between. CDR3 sequence (DNA): TGTGCCAGCAGTTACGAACTTTCCTCCTACAATGAGCAGTTCTTC. This gives the protein CASSYELSSYNEQFF.

This clone showed up just a few times. V is TRBV5-8 and J is TRBJ2-2; 8 nucleotides line up with TRBD1. Germline V gives CDR1 SGHTS, CDR2 YDEGEE. This CDR3 spans 15 amino acids. The V gene end was trimmed by 4 bases and the J gene end by 4 bases; junction bases not matched to a gene: 6. The CDR3 here is CASSRGQGRTGELFF. The CDR3 nucleotides read TGTGCCAGCAGCCGCGGACAGGGACGCACCGGGGAGCTGTTTTTT. The whole variable domain, filled in from reference TRBV5-8 and TRBJ2-2, reads EAGVTQSPTHLIKTRGQQATLRCSPISGHTSVYWYQQALGLGLQFLLWYDEGEERNRGNFPPRFSGRQFPNYSSELNVNALELEDSALYLCASSRGQGRTGELFFGEGSRLTVL.

This rearrangement joins TRBV2 to TRBJ2-3; D tentatively reads TRBD1 or TRBD2 (6 bases each). The V gene's germline CDR1 is SNHLY and CDR2 FYNNEI. This CDR3 is built from 16 residues. V gave up 11 bases and J gave up 4 bases, with 25 bases separating them. The CDR3 bases are TGTGCCGCAGGCCGAGGGGGAGGAGAGGGCCCAGATACGCAGTATTTT. Encoded protein: CAAGRGGGEGPDTQYF.

V is TRBV29-1 and J is TRBJ1-3; 8 bases match TRBD1. CDR1 and CDR2 (germline): SQVTM, ANQGSEA. The V segment lost 7 bases and the J segment 2 bases; nucleotides outside the gene matches: 7. The length of the CDR3 is 14 residues. This CDR3 is CSADTGGTGNTIYF. CDR3 nucleotides: TGCAGCGCCGACACAGGGGGTACTGGAAACACCATATATTTT.

The J gene is TRBJ2-5, the V gene TRBV6-1; 10 nucleotides line up with TRBD2. Per the germline V gene, CDR1 is MNHNS and CDR2 is SASEGT. The CDR3 spans 15 residues. With 6 bases clipped from V and 5 bases from J, the junction kept 9 bases outside the gene matches. CDR3 nucleotide sequence: TGTGCCAGCAGCGCCGGGGCTAGCGGGAGTGAGACCCAGTACTTC. Protein: CASSAGASGSETQYF.

Only a few counts were recorded for this clone. The chain uses TRBV4-1 and TRBJ1-1; D remains unclear. Trimming cost V 0 bases and J 2 bases, with 10 bases left between them. CDR1 and CDR2 from the germline V gene are MGHRA and YSYEKL. This CDR3 comprises 15 residues. The CDR3 coding sequence is TGCGCCAGCAGCCAAGATGGGAAGGTTAACACTGAAGCTTTCTTT. It is translated as CASSQDGKVNTEAFF.

V is TRBV15 and J is TRBJ2-5, with a tentative D call TRBD2 (6 bases). In germline, CDR1 is LNHNV, CDR2 YYDKDF (reference sequence). The CDR3 is 15 amino acids. V was trimmed by 4 bases and J by 5 bases, leaving 17 bases between them. CDR3 loop: CATSTFIGGLETQYF. Written as DNA, the CDR3 is TGTGCCACCAGCACATTCATTGGGGGACTGGAGACCCAGTACTTC.

V gene TRBV7-2 combines with J gene TRBJ1-3; D is uncertain. The length of the CDR3 is 13 residues. Trimming removed 5 bases at V and 4 bases at J, with 9 bases between. Germline V lookup: CDR1 SGHTA, CDR2 FQGNSA. DNA for the CDR3: TGTGCCAGCAGCCCCCAGCCCGGAAACACCATATATTTT. Residues: CASSPQPGNTIYF.

This chain links TRBV5-1 with TRBJ1-3, with D perhaps TRBD1 (6 bases). V lost 2 bases and J lost 2, with 17 bases in between. CDR3 length: 17 residues. CDR1 is SGHRS, CDR2 YFSETQ, per germline. CDR3: CASSFSGHPPTGNTIYF. Here the CDR3 DNA reads TGCGCCAGCAGCTTTTCGGGACACCCACCGACTGGAAACACCATATATTTT. The whole variable domain, filled in from reference TRBV5-1 and TRBJ1-3, reads KAGVTQTPRYLIKTRGQQVTLSCSPISGHRSVSWYQQTPGQGLQFLFEYFSETQRNKGNFPGRFSGRQFSNSRSEMNVSTLELGDSALYLCASSFSGHPPTGNTIYFGEGSWLTVV.

CDR3: CASSVDHLAGVMNEQFF. The CDR3 DNA reads as TGTGCCAGCAGCGTCGACCATCTAGCGGGAGTAATGAATGAGCAGTTCTTC. The chain links TRBV9 to TRBJ2-1; 10 nucleotides align to TRBD2. Germline CDR1 is SGDLS and CDR2 is YYNGEE. V was pared by 2 bases and J by 7 bases, with 12 bases of the junction left unmatched. This CDR3 is built from 17 residues.